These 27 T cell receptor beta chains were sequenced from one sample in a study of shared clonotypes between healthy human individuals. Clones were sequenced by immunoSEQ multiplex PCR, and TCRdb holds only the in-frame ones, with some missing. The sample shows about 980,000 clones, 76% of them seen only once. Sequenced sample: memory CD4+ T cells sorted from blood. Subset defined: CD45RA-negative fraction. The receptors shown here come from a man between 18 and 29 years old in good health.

Here the CDR3 reads CASSLSGLAGPSSYEQYF. CDR3 DNA sequence: TGTGCCAGCAGTTTAAGTGGTCTAGCGGGGCCGAGCTCCTACGAGCAGTACTTC. The chain recombines TRBV28 with TRBJ2-7; TRBD2 matches at 9 bases. Unmatched junction bases numbered 11, after V lost 2 bases and J lost 0 bases. CDR1 and CDR2 from the germline V gene are MDHEN and SYDVKM. The CDR3 spans 18 residues.

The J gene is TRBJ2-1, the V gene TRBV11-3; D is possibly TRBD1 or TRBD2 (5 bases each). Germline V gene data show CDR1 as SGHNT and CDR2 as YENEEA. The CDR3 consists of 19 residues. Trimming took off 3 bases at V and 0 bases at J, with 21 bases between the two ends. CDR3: CASSLGVGLTESSYNEQFF. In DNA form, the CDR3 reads TGTGCCAGCAGCTTGGGGGTGGGGCTAACAGAAAGCTCCTACAATGAGCAGTTCTTC.

The CDR3 coding sequence is TGTGCCAGCAGCTGGCGCAATCTCGGCGATGAGCAGTTCTTC. Encoded protein: CASSWRNLGDEQFF. This rearrangement joins TRBV7-9 to TRBJ2-1; D ambiguous. There are 14 residues in the CDR3. Germline V gene sequence: CDR1 SEHNR, CDR2 FQNEAQ (reference sequence). Trimming removed 4 bases from V and 8 bases from J, with 15 bases in between.

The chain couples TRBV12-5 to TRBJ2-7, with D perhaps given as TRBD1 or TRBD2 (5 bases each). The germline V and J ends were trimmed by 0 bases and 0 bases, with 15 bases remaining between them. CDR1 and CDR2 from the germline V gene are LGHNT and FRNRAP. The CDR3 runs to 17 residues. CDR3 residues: CASGLVLGSGSSYEQYF. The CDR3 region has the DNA TGTGCTAGTGGTTTGGTTTTGGGGTCAGGGAGCTCCTACGAGCAGTACTTC.

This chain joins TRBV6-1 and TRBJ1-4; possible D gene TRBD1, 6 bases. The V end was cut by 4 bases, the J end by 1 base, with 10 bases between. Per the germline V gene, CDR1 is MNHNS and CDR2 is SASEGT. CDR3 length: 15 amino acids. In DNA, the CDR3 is TGTGCCAGCAGTGCCTTACAGGGAACTAATGAAAAACTGTTTTTT. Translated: CASSALQGTNEKLFF.

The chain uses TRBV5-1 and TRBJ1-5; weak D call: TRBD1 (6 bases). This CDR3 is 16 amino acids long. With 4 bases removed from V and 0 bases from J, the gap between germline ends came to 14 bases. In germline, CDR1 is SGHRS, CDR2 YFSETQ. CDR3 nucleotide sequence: TGCGCCAGCAGCCCACTTTGGACAGTTAGCAATCAGCCCCAGCATTTT. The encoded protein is CASSPLWTVSNQPQHF.

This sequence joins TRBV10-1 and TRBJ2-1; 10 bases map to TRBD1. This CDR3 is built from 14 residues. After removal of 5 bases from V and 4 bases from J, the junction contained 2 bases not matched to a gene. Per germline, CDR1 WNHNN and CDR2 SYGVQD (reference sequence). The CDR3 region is CASSRGQGYNEQFF. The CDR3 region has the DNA TGCGCCAGCAGTAGGGGACAGGGGTACAATGAGCAGTTCTTC.

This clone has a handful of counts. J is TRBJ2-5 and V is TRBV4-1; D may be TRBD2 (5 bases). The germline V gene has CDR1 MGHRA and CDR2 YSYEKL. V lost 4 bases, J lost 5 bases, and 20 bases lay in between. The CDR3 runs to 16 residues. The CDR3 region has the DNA TGCGCCAGCAGCCCGAGCGGCGACCACCTAAGGGAGACCCAGTACTTC. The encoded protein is CASSPSGDHLRETQYF.

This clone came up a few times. The CDR3: CAITTGGSTEAFF. In DNA, the CDR3 is TGTGCCATCACGACAGGTGGGTCCACTGAAGCTTTCTTT. The rearrangement links TRBV10-3 to TRBJ1-1; D is perhaps TRBD1 (6 bases). The CDR3 spans 13 residues. The V gene's germline CDR1 is ENHRY and CDR2 SYGVKD. The ends were cut back, 7 bases at V and 4 bases at J, with 13 bases in the middle.

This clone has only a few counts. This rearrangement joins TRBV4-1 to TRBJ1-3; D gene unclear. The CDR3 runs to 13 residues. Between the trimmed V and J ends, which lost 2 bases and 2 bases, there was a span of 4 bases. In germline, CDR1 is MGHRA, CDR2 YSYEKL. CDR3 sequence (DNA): TGCGCCAGCAGCCAACCGACTGGAAACACCATATATTTT. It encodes CASSQPTGNTIYF.

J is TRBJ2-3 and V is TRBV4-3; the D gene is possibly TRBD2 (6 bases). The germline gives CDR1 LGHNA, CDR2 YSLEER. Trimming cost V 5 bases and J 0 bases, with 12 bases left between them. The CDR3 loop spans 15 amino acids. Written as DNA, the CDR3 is TGCGCCAGCAGCTCAAGGAGCGGGAGCACAGATACGCAGTATTTT. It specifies CASSSRSGSTDTQYF.

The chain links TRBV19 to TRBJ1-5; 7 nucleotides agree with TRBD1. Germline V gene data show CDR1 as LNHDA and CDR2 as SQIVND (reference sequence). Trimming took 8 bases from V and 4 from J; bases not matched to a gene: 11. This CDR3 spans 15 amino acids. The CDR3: CASLPLDRANQPQHF. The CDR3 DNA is TGTGCCAGTCTACCCCTCGACAGGGCGAATCAGCCCCAGCATTTT.

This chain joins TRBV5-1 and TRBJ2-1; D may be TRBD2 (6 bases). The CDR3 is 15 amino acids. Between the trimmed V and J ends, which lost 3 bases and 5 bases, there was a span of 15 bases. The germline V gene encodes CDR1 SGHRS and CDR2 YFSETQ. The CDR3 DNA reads TGCGCCAGCAGCTCCTTGAGACTAGAGAACAATGAGCAGTTCTTC. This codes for CASSSLRLENNEQFF.

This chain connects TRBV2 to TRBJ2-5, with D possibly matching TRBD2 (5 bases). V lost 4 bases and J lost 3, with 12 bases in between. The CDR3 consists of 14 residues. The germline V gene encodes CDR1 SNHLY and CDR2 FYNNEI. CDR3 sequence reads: CASSGGPPKETQYF. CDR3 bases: TGTGCCAGCAGTGGAGGGCCCCCCAAAGAGACCCAGTACTTC.

In nucleotides, the CDR3 is TGTGCCAGCAGTTACCCGCAGAGGGGAGTTAATGAAAAACTGTTTTTT. Residues: CASSYPQRGVNEKLFF. This sequence joins TRBV6-6 and TRBJ1-4; a possible D gene is TRBD1 (5 bases). CDR1 is MNHNY, CDR2 SVGAGI, per germline (reference sequence). Trimming shortened V by 2 bases and J by 4 bases, and 14 bases separated the two germline ends. The CDR3 is 16 residues long.

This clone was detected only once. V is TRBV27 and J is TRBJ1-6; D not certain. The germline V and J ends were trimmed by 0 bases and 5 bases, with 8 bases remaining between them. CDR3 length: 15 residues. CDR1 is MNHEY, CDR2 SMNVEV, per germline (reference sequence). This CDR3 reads CASSLSRPNNSPLHF. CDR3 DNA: TGTGCCAGCAGTTTATCGCGACCGAATAATTCACCCCTCCACTTT.

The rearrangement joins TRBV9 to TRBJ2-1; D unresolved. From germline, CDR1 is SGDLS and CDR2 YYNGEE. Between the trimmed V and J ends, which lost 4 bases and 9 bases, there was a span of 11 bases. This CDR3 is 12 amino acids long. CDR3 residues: CASSPLSGEQFF. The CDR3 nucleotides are TGTGCCAGCAGCCCACTATCCGGTGAGCAGTTCTTC.

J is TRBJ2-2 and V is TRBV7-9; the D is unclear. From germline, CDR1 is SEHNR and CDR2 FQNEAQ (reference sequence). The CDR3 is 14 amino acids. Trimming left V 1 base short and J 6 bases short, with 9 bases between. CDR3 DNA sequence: TGTGCCAGCAGCTTAGGGGGTTACGCCGGGGAGCTGTTTTTT. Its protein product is CASSLGGYAGELFF. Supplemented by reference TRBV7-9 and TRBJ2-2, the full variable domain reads DTGVSQNPRHKITKRGQNVTFRCDPISEHNRLYWYRQTLGQGPEFLTYFQNEAQLEKSRLLSDRFSAERPKGSFSTLEIQRTEQGDSAMYLCASSLGGYAGELFFGEGSRLTVL.

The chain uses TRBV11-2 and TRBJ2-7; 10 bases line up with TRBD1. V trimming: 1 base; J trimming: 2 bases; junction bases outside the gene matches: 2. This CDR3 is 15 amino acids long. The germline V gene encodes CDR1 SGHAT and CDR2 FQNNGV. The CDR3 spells CASSLGGQGPYEQYF. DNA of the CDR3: TGTGCCAGCAGCTTAGGGGGACAGGGGCCCTACGAGCAGTACTTC.

CDR3 nucleotides: TGTGCCTGGAGTCTTTTCGGTAGCATGGGGAATCAGCCCCAGCATTTT. It yields the protein CAWSLFGSMGNQPQHF. This sequence joins TRBV30 and TRBJ1-5, with D hard to call. The germline V gene encodes CDR1 GTSNPN and CDR2 SVGIG (reference sequence). The CDR3 loop spans 16 amino acids. The V end lost 2 bases, the J end lost 4 bases, and 18 bases lay between the germline ends. Full variable domain (missing parts from reference TRBV30 and TRBJ1-5): SQTIHQWPATLVQPVGSPLSLECTVEGTSNPNLYWYRQAAGRGLQLLFYSVGIGQISSEVPQNLSASRPQDRQFILSSKKLLLSDSGFYLCAWSLFGSMGNQPQHFGDGTRLSIL.

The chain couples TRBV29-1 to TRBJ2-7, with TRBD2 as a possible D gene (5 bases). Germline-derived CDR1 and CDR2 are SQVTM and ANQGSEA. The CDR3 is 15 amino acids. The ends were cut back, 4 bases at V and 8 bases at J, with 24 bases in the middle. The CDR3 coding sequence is TGCAGCGTTGGCGTTAGAGGGCTCGGAGTAACAAAGCAGTACTTC. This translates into CSVGVRGLGVTKQYF.

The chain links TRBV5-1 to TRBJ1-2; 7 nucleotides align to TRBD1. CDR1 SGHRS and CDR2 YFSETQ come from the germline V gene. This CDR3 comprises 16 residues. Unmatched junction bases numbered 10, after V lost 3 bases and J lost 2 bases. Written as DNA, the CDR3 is TGCGCCAGCAGCTCGAGGGAGAGGGGGCTCAACTATGGCTACACCTTC. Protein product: CASSSRERGLNYGYTF.

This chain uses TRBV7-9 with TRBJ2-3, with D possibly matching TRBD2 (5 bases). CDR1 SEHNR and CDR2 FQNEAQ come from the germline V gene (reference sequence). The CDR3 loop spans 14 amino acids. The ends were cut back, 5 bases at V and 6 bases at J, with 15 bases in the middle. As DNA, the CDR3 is TGTGCCAGCAGCCACGGAGGAGGTGGGGATACGCAGTATTTT. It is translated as CASSHGGGGDTQYF.

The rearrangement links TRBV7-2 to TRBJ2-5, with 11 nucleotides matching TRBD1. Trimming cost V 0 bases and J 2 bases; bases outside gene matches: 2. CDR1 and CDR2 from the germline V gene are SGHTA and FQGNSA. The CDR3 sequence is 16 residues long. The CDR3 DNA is TGTGCCAGCAGCTTAGCTGGGACAGGGGGTCAAGAGACCCAGTACTTC. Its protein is CASSLAGTGGQETQYF.

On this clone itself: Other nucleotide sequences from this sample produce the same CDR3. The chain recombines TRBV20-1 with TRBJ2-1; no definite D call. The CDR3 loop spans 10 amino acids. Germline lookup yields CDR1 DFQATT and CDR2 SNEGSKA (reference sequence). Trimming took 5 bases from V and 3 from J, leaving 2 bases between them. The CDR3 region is CSAYYNEQFF. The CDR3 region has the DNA TGCAGTGCTTACTACAATGAGCAGTTCTTC.

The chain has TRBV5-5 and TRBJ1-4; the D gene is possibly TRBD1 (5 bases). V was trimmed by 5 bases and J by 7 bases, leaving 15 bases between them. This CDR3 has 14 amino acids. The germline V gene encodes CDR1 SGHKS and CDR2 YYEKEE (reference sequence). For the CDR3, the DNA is TGTGCCAGCAGAGGCGTGGGGGTCGGTGAAAAACTGTTTTTT. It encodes CASRGVGVGEKLFF. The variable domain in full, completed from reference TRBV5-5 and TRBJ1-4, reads DAGVTQSPTHLIKTRGQQVTLRCSPISGHKSVSWYQQVLGQGPQFIFQYYEKEERGRGNFPDRFSARQFPNYSSELNVNALLLGDSALYLCASRGVGVGEKLFFGSGTQLSVL.

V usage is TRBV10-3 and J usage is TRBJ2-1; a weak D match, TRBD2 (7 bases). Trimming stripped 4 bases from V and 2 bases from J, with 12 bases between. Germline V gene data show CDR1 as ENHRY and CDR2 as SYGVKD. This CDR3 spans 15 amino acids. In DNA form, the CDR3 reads TGTGCCATCAGTGGAGGGGGGGTGGCCTACAATGAGCAGTTCTTC. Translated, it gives CAISGGGVAYNEQFF.